One sample yielded the 8 T cell receptor beta chains listed below, sequenced in a study of regulatory T cells in long-lasting Graves disease. Relying on iRepertoire HTBI primers and Arm-PCR of CDR3 regions, the team built TCR beta libraries. One entry per CDR3 protein, called by TCRdb with MiXCR from the multiplex PCR reads. The sample comprises about 460,000 distinct CDR3 sequences, less than 25% of which are singletons, and about 12% rests with the top ten. Specified time point: persistent/refractory GD, antithyroid drugs over 5 years with positive TRAb. Extracted RNA from PBMCs served as the source of the TCR library. The source material was peripheral blood mononuclear cells (PBMCs), sampled when the disease was refractory, from a patient treated with antithyroid drugs. Receptors were obtained from a female donor with Graves disease.

This clonotype was seen a handful of times. This sequence joins TRBV28 and TRBJ1-2; D gene uncertain. Germline V gene lookup returns CDR1 MDHEN and CDR2 SYDVKM. Trimming took 1 base from V and 8 from J, leaving 11 bases between them. This CDR3 comprises 13 residues. CDR3 bases: TGTGCCAGCAGTTTATCACCGCATGGGGGCTACACCTTC. Translated, it gives CASSLSPHGGYTF.

This clonotype was observed a handful of times. This chain uses TRBV3-1 with TRBJ1-4; 7 bases map to TRBD1. J was trimmed by 0 bases and V by 4 bases; bases with no gene match: 5. This CDR3 has 16 residues. Germline assignment: CDR1 LGHDT and CDR2 YNNKEL (reference sequence). The chain's CDR3 is CASSLQGSPTNEKLFF. The CDR3 DNA sequence: TGTGCCAGCAGCCTACAGGGGTCTCCAACTAATGAAAAACTGTTTTTT.

The chain links TRBV20-1 to TRBJ2-1; D possibly corresponds to TRBD2 (5 bases). Germline CDR1 reads DFQATT; CDR2 reads SNEGSKA (reference sequence). The CDR3 loop spans 14 amino acids. With 6 bases removed from V and 3 bases from J, the gap between germline ends came to 15 bases. The CDR3 is CSAHLGRDYNEQFF. The DNA for the CDR3 is TGCAGTGCCCACCTAGGACGGGACTACAATGAGCAGTTCTTC.

Judged by abundance, this clonotype is medium-sized. This sequence joins TRBV7-2 and TRBJ1-4; D is undetermined. CDR1 SGHTA and CDR2 FQGNSA come from the germline V gene. The CDR3 totals 15 residues. Trimming left V 3 bases short and J 5 bases short, with 13 bases between. The CDR3 loop is CASSLSIIPNEKLFF. The CDR3 DNA is TGTGCCAGCAGCTTGTCTATTATCCCCAATGAAAAACTGTTTTTT.

This clonotype was counted a single time. The CDR3 loop is CSATGTGRETQYF. The CDR3 DNA is TGCAGTGCTACCGGGACAGGGCGCGAGACCCAGTACTTC. This chain uses TRBV20-1 with TRBJ2-5, with 9 bases identical to TRBD1. The CDR3 has 13 residues. Trimming cost V 4 bases and J 5 bases; bases outside gene matches: 5. Germline CDR1 DFQATT, CDR2 SNEGSKA (reference sequence).

In this sample, this clonotype turned up many times. The J gene is TRBJ2-7, the V gene TRBV28, with no clear D. The V end was cut by 7 bases, the J end by 0 bases, with 16 bases between. This CDR3 region has 15 residues. Germline lookup yields CDR1 MDHEN and CDR2 SYDVKM. The DNA of the CDR3 is TGTGCCAGCAACAATCTAATGTATAGCTCCTACGAGCAGTACTTC. This encodes CASNNLMYSSYEQYF.

The chain employs TRBV2 and TRBJ2-1; D is unresolved. CDR3 size: 11 residues. The germline V and J ends were trimmed by 7 bases and 6 bases, with 7 bases remaining between them. The germline V gene encodes CDR1 SNHLY and CDR2 FYNNEI. CDR3 nucleotides: TGTGCCAGCACGGACGGCAATGAGCAGTTCTTC. Protein: CASTDGNEQFF.

This clonotype was counted ten times or more. V usage is TRBV7-2 and J usage is TRBJ2-5; TRBD1 or TRBD2 may be the D gene (5 bases each). CDR1 and CDR2 from the germline V gene are SGHTA and FQGNSA. V shed 7 bases and J shed 4 bases, with 19 bases lying between them. CDR3 length: 15 amino acids. The CDR3 protein is CASKGTQWGVETQYF. In nucleotides, the CDR3 is TGTGCCAGCAAGGGGACGCAATGGGGAGTAGAGACCCAGTACTTC.